These 30 T cell receptor beta chains were all obtained from the same sample, sequenced in a study of tissue T cells after allogeneic stem cell transplantation. The data were produced by immunoSEQ multiplex PCR, yet TCRdb's version contains in-frame clones alone and is incomplete. The data show about 20,000 clones, roughly 72% seen once. The sequenced material came from spleen. Receptor source: a female BALB/c mouse in good health. The mice in this strain carry MHC haplotype H2-d.

On this clone: All gene names here are mouse names. The CDR3 extends 1 residue past the end of the read, so its final part is completed from the germline J gene. The V gene is TRBV13-2, the J gene TRBJ1-5, with 9 bases identical to TRBD1. CDR3 length: 14 amino acids. Trimming removed 5 bases from V and 1 base from J; junction bases left unmatched: 1. Per the germline V gene, CDR1 is NNHNN and CDR2 is SYGAGS (reference sequence). The CDR3 region is CASGTGGNNQAPLF. The covered CDR3 bases are TGTGCCAGCGGAACAGGGGGCAACAACCAGGCTCCGCTT.

Comments on this clone: The gene names here belong to mouse. The CDR3 end lies 1 residue beyond the end of the read and is filled in from the germline J gene. The identical CDR3 is also encoded by other nucleotide sequences in the sample. The genes are TRBV13-2 and TRBJ2-5; D possibly matches TRBD1 or TRBD2 (6 bases each). Germline values: CDR1 NNHNN, CDR2 SYGAGS (reference sequence). This CDR3 contains 15 residues. V lost 0 bases, J lost 1 base, and 9 bases lay in between. The part of the CDR3 DNA that was read is TGTGCCAGCGGTGATGAGGGGGGTCACCAAGACACCCAGTAC. Its translation is CASGDEGGHQDTQY. Given in full, the CDR3 is CASGDEGGHQDTQYF.

This clone was observed a few times. All gene names here are mouse names. Sequencing ends 1 residue short of the CDR3 end; the germline J gene provides the rest. The chain has TRBV19 and TRBJ2-1; 7 bases match TRBD2. The J segment lost 5 bases and the V segment lost 2 bases, leaving 4 bases of the junction unmatched. This CDR3 is 14 amino acids long. Per the germline V gene, CDR1 is FNHDT and CDR2 is SITEND (reference sequence). The CDR3 DNA, read in part, is TGTGCCAGCAGTATTGGGGGGTTTGATGCTGAGCAGTTC. Its translation is CASSIGGFDAEQF. In full, the CDR3 reads CASSIGGFDAEQFF.

In the case of this clone: Genes and germline come from the mouse. The CDR3 is cut off 1 residue early in the read; its end comes from the germline J gene. The gene calls are TRBV19 and TRBJ2-4; D possibly corresponds to TRBD1 (5 bases). The CDR3 extends over 14 amino acids. The ends were cut back, 4 bases at V and 0 bases at J, with 9 bases in the middle. Per the germline V gene, CDR1 is FNHDT and CDR2 is SITEND (reference sequence). The CDR3 is CASSQTASQNTLYF. The CDR3 bases that were read are TGTGCCAGCAGTCAGACAGCTAGTCAAAACACCTTGTAC.

Comments on this clone: The gene symbols are mouse symbols. At the DNA level, this CDR3 is encoded by other sequences in the same sample as well. The covered CDR3 bases are TGTGCCAGCAGCCAAGGAGGGGGGAGTGCAGAAACGCTGTAT. Translated: CASSQGGGSAETLY. The whole CDR3 is CASSQGGGSAETLYF. The V gene is TRBV5, the J gene TRBJ2-3; D is perhaps TRBD1 or TRBD2 (6 bases each). The CDR3 is cut off 1 residue early in the read; its end comes from the germline J gene. This CDR3 is 15 amino acids long. From germline, CDR1 is LGHNA and CDR2 YNLKQL (reference sequence). V lost 1 base, J lost 0 bases, and 8 bases lay in between.

On this clone itself: Gene names and germline refer to mouse. Read coverage stops 1 residue before the CDR3 terminus; the germline J gene supplies the remainder. The chain has TRBV13-3 and TRBJ2-1; 9 positions match TRBD2. The CDR3 has 15 residues. V lost 2 bases and J lost 1; bases outside the gene matches: 1. Germline assignment: CDR1 NNHDY and CDR2 SYVADS. The CDR3 sequence is CASSDWGGNYAEQFF. The CDR3 bases that were read are TGTGCCAGCAGTGACTGGGGGGGGAACTATGCTGAGCAGTTC.

On this clone itself: Gene names are the mouse ones. Sequencing ends 1 residue short of the CDR3 end; the germline J gene provides the rest. V and J are TRBV4 and TRBJ2-4; D not certain. The CDR3 has 13 residues. V dropped 7 bases and J dropped 0 bases, with 8 bases sitting between them. Germline V gene lookup returns CDR1 LGHDT and CDR2 YNNKQL (reference sequence). CDR3 amino acids: CASKTASQNTLYF. CDR3 DNA, as far as it was read: TGTGCCAGCAAAACAGCAAGTCAAAACACCTTGTAC.

This clone was picked up a small number of times. Gene names and germline refer to mouse. From the germline J gene comes the end of the CDR3, since the read stops 1 residue before it. The chain links TRBV29 to TRBJ2-7, with TRBD1 identical over 7 bases. CDR1 and CDR2 (germline): MSHET, SYDVDS. Trimming cost V 6 bases and J 6 bases; bases outside gene matches: 2. This CDR3 has 11 amino acids. CDR3 amino acids: CASRDRVEQYF. Incomplete CDR3 DNA: TGTGCTAGCAGAGACAGGGTTGAACAGTAC.

For this clone: Gene names are mouse gene names. Read sequence stops 1 residue before the CDR3 end, and the germline J gene provides the missing end. The chain combines TRBV16 with TRBJ2-1, with D possibly TRBD1 on 5 matching bases. V lost 5 bases and J lost 4, with 6 bases in between. Germline CDR1 reads SGHSA; CDR2 reads FRNQAP. CDR3 length equals 12 residues. The DNA read from the CDR3 is TGTGCAAGCAGCCAGGGATATGCTGAGCAGTTC. Translated: CASSQGYAEQF. The full CDR3 sequence reads CASSQGYAEQFF. The whole variable domain, remainder taken from reference TRBV16 and TRBJ2-1, is NAGVIQTPRHKVTGKGQEATLWCEPISGHSAVFWYRQTIVQGLEFLTYFRNQAPIDDSGMPKERFSAQMPNQSHSTLKIQSTQPQDSAVYLCASSQGYAEQFFGPGTRLTVL.

Notes on this clone: Gene names refer to mouse genes. From the germline J gene comes the end of the CDR3, since the read stops 1 residue before it. J is TRBJ2-4 and V is TRBV19, with TRBD1 identical over 9 bases. Germline CDR1 is FNHDT and CDR2 is SITEND (reference sequence). The CDR3 is 14 amino acids. Unmatched junction bases numbered 4, after V lost 0 bases and J lost 8 bases. The sequenced CDR3 bases are TGTGCCAGCAGTATAGGGACAGGGGAGGGCACCTTGTAC. Amino acid sequence: CASSIGTGEGTLY. The CDR3, in full, reads CASSIGTGEGTLYF.

This clone was counted between two and nine times. The gene names here belong to mouse. Here the CDR3 reads CASSTPGQGNQAPLF. Incomplete CDR3 DNA: TGTGCCAGCAGTACCCCGGGACAGGGGAACCAGGCTCCGCTT. This chain connects TRBV19 to TRBJ1-5, with 10 bases fitting TRBD1. Coverage ceases 1 residue before the CDR3 finishes, and the germline J gene fills in the end. The CDR3 is 15 residues long. The V gene's germline CDR1 is FNHDT and CDR2 SITEND (reference sequence). Unmatched junction bases numbered 4, after V lost 3 bases and J lost 4 bases.

A note on this clone: Gene labels here are mouse ones. From the germline J gene comes the end of the CDR3, since the read stops 1 residue before it. The gene calls are TRBV2 and TRBJ2-2, with a weak D call TRBD1 (6 bases). CDR1 and CDR2 (germline): LGHNA, YSYQKL. V shed 4 bases and J shed 0 bases, with 15 bases lying between them. The CDR3 sequence is 17 residues long. The CDR3 reads CASSRLPGHSNTGQLYF. CDR3 DNA, as far as it was read: TGTGCCAGCAGCCGGCTCCCGGGACATTCAAACACCGGGCAGCTCTAC.

This clone has a handful of counts. The genes are named according to mouse. The read terminates 1 residue before the CDR3 end, so the remaining end is supplied by the germline J gene. The rearrangement links TRBV13-2 to TRBJ2-7, with 12 bases identical to TRBD1. The germline V gene encodes CDR1 NNHNN and CDR2 SYGAGS (reference sequence). V lost 0 bases and J lost 7; bases outside the gene matches: 5. The CDR3 has 15 residues. The CDR3 is CASGDAGTGGWEQYF. CDR3 DNA, as far as it was read: TGTGCCAGCGGTGATGCGGGGACAGGGGGCTGGGAACAGTAC.

This clone was counted only a few times. Gene names denote mouse genes. Read data end 1 residue before the CDR3 end; the end is taken from the germline J gene. The chain links TRBV4 to TRBJ2-1; 9 nucleotides align to TRBD1. With V trimmed by 4 bases and J by 2 bases, 3 bases remained unmatched. CDR1 is LGHDT, CDR2 YNNKQL, per germline (reference sequence). CDR3 length: 15 residues. This CDR3 reads CASSFRDRDYAEQFF. The part of the CDR3 DNA that was read is TGTGCCAGCAGCTTCCGGGACAGGGACTATGCTGAGCAGTTC.

Of note for this clone: The gene names here belong to mouse. Read coverage stops 1 residue before the CDR3 terminus; the germline J gene supplies the remainder. This chain uses TRBV4 with TRBJ2-4; 7 bases are shared with TRBD2. J was trimmed by 4 bases and V by 5 bases; bases with no gene match: 6. Germline-derived CDR1 and CDR2 are LGHDT and YNNKQL (reference sequence). This CDR3 is 14 amino acids long. The CDR3: CASSLWGRKNTLYF. The part of the CDR3 DNA that was read is TGTGCCAGCAGCCTCTGGGGGAGAAAAAACACCTTGTAC.

Comments on this clone: Genes here carry mouse names. Sequencing ends 1 residue short of the CDR3 end; the germline J gene provides the rest. The genes are TRBV19 and TRBJ1-4; D uncertain. This CDR3 region has 13 residues. V was pared by 0 bases and J by 5 bases, with 5 bases between. Germline V CDR1 and CDR2: FNHDT, SITEND (reference sequence). The CDR3 sequence is CASSIGQNERLFF. CDR3 bases read: TGTGCCAGCAGTATAGGACAAAACGAAAGATTATTT.

As to this clone: Gene names denote mouse genes. The sequenced fragment ends 1 residue before the CDR3 boundary, so the rest is inferred from the germline J gene. This chain uses TRBV20 with TRBJ2-4, with 9 bases matching TRBD2. V lost 1 base and J lost 4; bases outside the gene matches: 0. Germline-derived CDR1 and CDR2 are GFQATS and STVNSAI. The CDR3 is made up of 13 amino acids. CDR3 in amino acids: CGARGDWENTLYF. CDR3 DNA, as far as it was read: TGTGGTGCTAGGGGGGACTGGGAAAACACCTTGTAC.

Of note for this clone: Gene names and germline refer to mouse. The CDR3 extends 1 residue past the end of the read, so its final part is completed from the germline J gene. This chain joins TRBV3 and TRBJ2-5; 10 bases agree with TRBD1. The CDR3 length is 14 residues. Per germline, CDR1 SNHLY and CDR2 FYNGKV (reference sequence). The trim removed 3 bases at V and 6 bases at J, leaving 3 bases unmatched. The sequenced part of the CDR3 DNA is TGTGCCAGCAGCTTTAGACAGGGGGCGGACACCCAGTAC. It specifies CASSFRQGADTQY. The CDR3 in full is CASSFRQGADTQYF.

Of note for this clone: Gene names denote mouse genes. The CDR3 goes on 1 residue after the read ends, and that part is filled in from the germline J gene. The chain combines TRBV1 with TRBJ2-5, with 8 bases lining up with TRBD2. CDR1 is NSQYPW and CDR2 is LRSPGD in the germline V gene (reference sequence). V gave up 4 bases and J gave up 2 bases; unmatched junction bases: 2. CDR3 length equals 14 residues. The CDR3 sequence: CTCSETGVQDTQYF. The covered CDR3 bases are TGCACCTGCAGTGAGACTGGGGTCCAAGACACCCAGTAC.

Concerning this clone: Each gene name is a mouse one. Read coverage stops 1 residue before the CDR3 terminus; the germline J gene supplies the remainder. The genes are TRBV20 and TRBJ1-1; D is ambiguous. Trimming removed 0 bases from V and 4 bases from J, with 15 bases in between. The germline gives CDR1 GFQATS, CDR2 STVNSAI. CDR3 length: 15 amino acids. CDR3 in amino acids: CGARDRKGGGTEVFF. The sequenced part of the CDR3 DNA is TGTGGTGCTAGGGATCGGAAGGGAGGAGGCACAGAAGTCTTC. The complete variable domain, with remaining parts taken from reference TRBV20 and TRBJ1-1, reads GALVYQYPRRTICKSGTSMRMECQAVGFQATSVAWYRQSPQKTFELIALSTVNSAIKYEQNFTQEKFPISHPNLSFSSMTVLNAYLEDRGLYLCGARDRKGGGTEVFFGKGTRLTVV.

Comments on this clone: An end of the junction does not agree with germline; a read error may underlie this. Here the gene names and germline are mouse. The read is 1 residue too short to cover the CDR3 end, so that end is filled in from the germline J gene. The chain uses TRBV4 and TRBJ1-3; D unresolved. CDR1 LGHDT and CDR2 YNNKQL come from the germline V gene (reference sequence). This CDR3 comprises 14 residues. The sequenced CDR3 bases are TGTGCCAGCAGCCCCCGCGGGTCTGGAAGTACGCTCTAT. Its protein product is CASSPRGSGSTLY. The full CDR3 protein reads CASSPRGSGSTLYF.

In its sample, this clone was seen once. Gene names follow the mouse nomenclature. Read data end 1 residue before the CDR3 end; the end is taken from the germline J gene. The genes are TRBV29 and TRBJ2-1; a weak D match, TRBD2 (5 bases). From germline, CDR1 is MSHET and CDR2 SYDVDS. Trimming took 4 bases from V and 7 from J, leaving 5 bases between them. CDR3 length: 11 amino acids. The DNA read from the CDR3 is TGTGCTAGCAGTTCTGGGGCTGAGCAGTTC. Amino acids: CASSSGAEQF. In full, the CDR3 is CASSSGAEQFF.

For this clone: Each gene name is a mouse one. The CDR3 is cut off 1 residue early in the read; its end comes from the germline J gene. The chain couples TRBV5 to TRBJ2-1; possible D gene TRBD2, 6 bases. Trimming removed 1 base from V and 3 bases from J, with 13 bases in between. Per germline, CDR1 LGHNA and CDR2 YNLKQL (reference sequence). CDR3 length: 16 residues. Here the CDR3 reads CASSQGGGGGYAEQFF. The CDR3 bases that were read are TGTGCCAGCAGCCAAGGTGGGGGTGGGGGCTATGCTGAGCAGTTC.

As regards this clone: Germline and genes: mouse. The read halts 1 residue ahead of the CDR3 end, with the missing end drawn from the germline J gene. V is TRBV19 and J is TRBJ1-2, with D possibly TRBD1 on 5 matching bases. CDR1 FNHDT and CDR2 SITEND come from the germline V gene (reference sequence). Trimming shortened V by 5 bases and J by 0 bases, and 8 bases separated the two germline ends. The CDR3 runs 13 residues. The CDR3 here is CASSRTSNSDYTF. Incomplete CDR3 DNA: TGTGCCAGCAGCCGGACATCAAACTCCGACTACACC. The full variable domain, rest sourced from reference TRBV19 and TRBJ1-2, is GGIITQTPKFLIGQEGQKLTLKCQQNFNHDTMYWYRQDSGKGLRLIYYSITENDLQKGDLSEGYDASREKKSSFSLTVTSAQKNEMAVFLCASSRTSNSDYTFGSGTRLLVI.

For this clone: Gene labels here are mouse ones. The CDR3 is cut off 1 residue early in the read; its end comes from the germline J gene. V usage is TRBV13-2 and J usage is TRBJ1-1; D call uncertain. Germline V lookup: CDR1 NNHNN, CDR2 SYGAGS (reference sequence). CDR3 length: 13 residues. The germline V and J ends were trimmed by 1 base and 1 base, with 5 bases remaining between them. The CDR3 sequence is CASGDTQNTEVFF. The sequenced CDR3 bases are TGTGCCAGCGGTGATACCCAAAACACAGAAGTCTTC.

Regarding this clone: Germline and genes: mouse. The sequenced fragment ends 1 residue before the CDR3 boundary, so the rest is inferred from the germline J gene. This sequence joins TRBV13-1 and TRBJ1-3, with D hard to call. V was cut by 1 base and J by 0 bases, with 5 bases left in between. The V gene's germline CDR1 is NSHNY and CDR2 SYGAGN. The CDR3 runs to 14 residues. CDR3 residues: CASSDTHSGNTLYF. Partial CDR3 DNA: TGTGCCAGCAGTGATACCCATTCTGGAAATACGCTCTAT.

On this clone: Mouse names are used for the genes. The sequenced fragment ends 1 residue before the CDR3 boundary, so the rest is inferred from the germline J gene. The chain is built from TRBV13-2 and TRBJ2-7, with D tentatively TRBD1 or TRBD2 (6 bases each). V lost 0 bases and J lost 7, with 11 bases in between. The CDR3 is 13 amino acids. Germline V gene sequence: CDR1 NNHNN, CDR2 SYGAGS (reference sequence). CDR3 DNA (partial): TGTGCCAGCGGTGATGCACGGGGGCGGGAACAGTAC. Translated, it gives CASGDARGREQY. The whole CDR3 region reads CASGDARGREQYF.

Notes on this clone: Germline and genes here are mouse. The read ends 1 residue before the CDR3 terminus; that terminus is restored from the germline J gene. The chain recombines TRBV17 with TRBJ2-7; no reliable D call. With 0 bases removed from V and 1 base from J, the gap between germline ends came to 4 bases. This CDR3 spans 13 amino acids. From germline, CDR1 is MNHDT and CDR2 YYDKIL. The CDR3 loop is CASSRDPSYEQYF. The CDR3 DNA, read in part, is TGTGCTAGCAGTAGAGATCCTTCCTATGAACAGTAC.

As for this clone: The genes and germline here are from mouse. The sequenced fragment ends 1 residue before the CDR3 boundary, so the rest is inferred from the germline J gene. V is TRBV13-2 and J is TRBJ1-4, with TRBD1 identical over 9 bases. Germline assignment: CDR1 NNHNN and CDR2 SYGAGS (reference sequence). V lost 3 bases and J lost 5; bases outside the gene matches: 5. The CDR3 has 15 residues. CDR3 bases read: TGTGCCAGCGGTGTTCCGGGACAGGGAAACGAAAGATTATTT. Translated: CASGVPGQGNERLF. The whole CDR3 sequence reads CASGVPGQGNERLFF.

A note on this clone: Gene labels here are mouse ones. The read terminates 1 residue before the CDR3 end, so the remaining end is supplied by the germline J gene. The J gene is TRBJ2-4, the V gene TRBV4; possible D gene TRBD1, 6 bases. CDR1 LGHDT and CDR2 YNNKQL come from the germline V gene (reference sequence). This CDR3 contains 14 residues. The V gene lost 4 bases and the J gene lost 4 bases, with 12 bases spanning the gap. The CDR3 loop reads CASSLSGTKNTLYF. The part of the CDR3 DNA that was read is TGTGCCAGCAGCTTATCCGGGACAAAAAACACCTTGTAC.